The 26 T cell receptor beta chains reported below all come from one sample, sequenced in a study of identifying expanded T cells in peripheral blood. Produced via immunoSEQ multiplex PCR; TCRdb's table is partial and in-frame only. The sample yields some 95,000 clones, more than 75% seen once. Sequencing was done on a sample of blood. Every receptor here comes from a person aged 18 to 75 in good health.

The CDR3 sequence: CASSEGGTYEQYF. The CDR3, as DNA: TGTGCCAGCAGTGAAGGCGGCACCTACGAGCAGTACTTC. The gene calls are TRBV6-1 and TRBJ2-7; D uncertain. Germline V lookup: CDR1 MNHNS, CDR2 SASEGT. Trimming pared 1 base from V and 2 bases from J, leaving 6 bases between. The CDR3 consists of 13 residues.

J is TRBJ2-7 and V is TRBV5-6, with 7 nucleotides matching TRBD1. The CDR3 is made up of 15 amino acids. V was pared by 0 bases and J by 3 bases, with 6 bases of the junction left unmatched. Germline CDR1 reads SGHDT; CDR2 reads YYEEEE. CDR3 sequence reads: CASSLEGTERYEQYF. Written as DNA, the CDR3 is TGTGCCAGCAGCTTGGAAGGGACAGAACGCTACGAGCAGTACTTC.

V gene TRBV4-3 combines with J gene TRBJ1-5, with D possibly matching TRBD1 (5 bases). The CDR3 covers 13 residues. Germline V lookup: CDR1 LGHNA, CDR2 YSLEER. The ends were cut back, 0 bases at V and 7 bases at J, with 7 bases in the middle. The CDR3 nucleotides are TGCGCCAGCAGCCAAGAACGGGGCCAGCCCCAGCATTTT. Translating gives CASSQERGQPQHF.

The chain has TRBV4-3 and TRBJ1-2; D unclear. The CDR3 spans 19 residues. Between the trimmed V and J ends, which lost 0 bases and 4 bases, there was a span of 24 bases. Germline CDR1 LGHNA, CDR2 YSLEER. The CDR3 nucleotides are TGCGCCAGCAGCCAAGATCGTTCCGTCTTTCGTACAACCGTCTATGGCTACACCTTC. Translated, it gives CASSQDRSVFRTTVYGYTF.

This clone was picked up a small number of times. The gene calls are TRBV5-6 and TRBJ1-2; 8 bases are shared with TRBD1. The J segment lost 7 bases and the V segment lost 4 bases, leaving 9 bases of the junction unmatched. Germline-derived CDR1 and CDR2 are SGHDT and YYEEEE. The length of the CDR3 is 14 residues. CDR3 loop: CASSIPPGGRGYTF. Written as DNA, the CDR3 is TGTGCCAGCAGCATACCTCCAGGGGGCCGTGGCTACACCTTC.

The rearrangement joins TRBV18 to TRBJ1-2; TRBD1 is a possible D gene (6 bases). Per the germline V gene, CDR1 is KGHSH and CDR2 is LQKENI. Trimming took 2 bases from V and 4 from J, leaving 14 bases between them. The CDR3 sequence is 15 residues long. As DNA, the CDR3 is TGTGCCAGCTCACCAGGACAGCAGTTGGGCTATGGCTACACCTTC. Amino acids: CASSPGQQLGYGYTF.

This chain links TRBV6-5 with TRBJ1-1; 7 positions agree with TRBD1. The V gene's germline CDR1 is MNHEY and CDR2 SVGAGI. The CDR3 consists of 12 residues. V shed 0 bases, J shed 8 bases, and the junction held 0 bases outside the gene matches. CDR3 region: CASSYSGQEAFF. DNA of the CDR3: TGTGCCAGCAGTTACTCGGGACAGGAAGCTTTCTTT.

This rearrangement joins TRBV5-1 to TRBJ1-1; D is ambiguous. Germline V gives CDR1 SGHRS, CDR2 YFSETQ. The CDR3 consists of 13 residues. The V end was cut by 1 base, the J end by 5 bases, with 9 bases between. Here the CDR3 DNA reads TGCGCCAGCAGCTTGAATGTAGGGACTGAAGCTTTCTTT. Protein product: CASSLNVGTEAFF.

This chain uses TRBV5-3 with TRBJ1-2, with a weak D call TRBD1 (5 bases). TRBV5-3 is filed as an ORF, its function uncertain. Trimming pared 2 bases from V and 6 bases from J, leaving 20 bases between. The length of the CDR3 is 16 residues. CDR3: CARSFTKAPLGDGYTF. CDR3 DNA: TGTGCCAGAAGCTTTACCAAGGCCCCCCTAGGGGATGGCTACACCTTC.

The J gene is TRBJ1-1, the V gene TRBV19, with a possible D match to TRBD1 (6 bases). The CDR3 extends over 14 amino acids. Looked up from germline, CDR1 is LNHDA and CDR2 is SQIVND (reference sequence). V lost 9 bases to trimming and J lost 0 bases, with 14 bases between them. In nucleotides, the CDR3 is TGTGCCAGCGGACAGCCACGAATGAACACTGAAGCTTTCTTT. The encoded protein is CASGQPRMNTEAFF.

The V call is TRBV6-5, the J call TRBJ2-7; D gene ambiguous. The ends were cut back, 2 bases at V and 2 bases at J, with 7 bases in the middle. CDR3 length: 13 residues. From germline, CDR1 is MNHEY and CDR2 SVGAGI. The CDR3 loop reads CASSYREAYEQYF. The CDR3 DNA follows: TGTGCCAGCAGTTACAGGGAAGCCTACGAGCAGTACTTC.

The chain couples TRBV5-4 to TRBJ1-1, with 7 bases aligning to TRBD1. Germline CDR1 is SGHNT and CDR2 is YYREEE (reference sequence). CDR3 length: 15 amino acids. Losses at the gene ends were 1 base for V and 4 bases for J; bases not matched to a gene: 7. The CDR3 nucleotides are TGTGCCAGCAGCTTGCCAGGGGGGAAAGGCACTGAAGCTTTCTTT. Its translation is CASSLPGGKGTEAFF.

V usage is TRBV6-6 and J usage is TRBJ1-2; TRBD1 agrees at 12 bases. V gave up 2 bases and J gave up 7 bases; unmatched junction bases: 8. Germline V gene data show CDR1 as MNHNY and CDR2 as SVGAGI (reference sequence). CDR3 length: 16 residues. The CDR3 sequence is CASSYAPGQGAFGYTF. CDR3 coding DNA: TGTGCCAGCAGTTACGCTCCGGGACAGGGGGCGTTTGGCTACACCTTC.

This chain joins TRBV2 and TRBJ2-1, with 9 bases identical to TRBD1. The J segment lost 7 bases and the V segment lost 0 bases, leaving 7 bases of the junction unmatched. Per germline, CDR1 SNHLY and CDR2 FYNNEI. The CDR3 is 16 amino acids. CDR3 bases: TGTGCCAGCAGTGAAGCAAGGCTGACAGGGGGGAATGAGCAGTTCTTC. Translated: CASSEARLTGGNEQFF.

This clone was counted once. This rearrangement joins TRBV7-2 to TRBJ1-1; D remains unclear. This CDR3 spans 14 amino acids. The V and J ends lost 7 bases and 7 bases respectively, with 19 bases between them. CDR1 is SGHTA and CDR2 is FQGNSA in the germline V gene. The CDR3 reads CASTLPATPDEAFF. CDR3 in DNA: TGTGCCAGCACCCTCCCGGCGACCCCAGATGAAGCTTTCTTT.

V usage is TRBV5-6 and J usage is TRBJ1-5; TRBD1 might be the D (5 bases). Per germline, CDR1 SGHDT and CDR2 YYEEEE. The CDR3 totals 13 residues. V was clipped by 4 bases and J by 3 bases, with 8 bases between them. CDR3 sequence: CASSRGPNQPQHF. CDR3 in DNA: TGTGCCAGCAGCCGGGGCCCCAATCAGCCCCAGCATTTT.

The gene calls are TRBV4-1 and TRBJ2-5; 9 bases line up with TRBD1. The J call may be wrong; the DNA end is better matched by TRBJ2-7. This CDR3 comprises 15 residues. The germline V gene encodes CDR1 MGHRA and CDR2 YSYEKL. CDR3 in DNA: TGCGCCAGCAGCCACGGACAGGGGATTTCCTACGAGCAGTACTTC. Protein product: CASSHGQGISYEQYF.

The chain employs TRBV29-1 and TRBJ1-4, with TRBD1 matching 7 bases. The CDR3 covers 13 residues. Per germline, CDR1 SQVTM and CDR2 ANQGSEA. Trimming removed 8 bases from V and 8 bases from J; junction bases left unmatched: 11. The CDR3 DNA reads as TGCAGCATTTACGACAGGGTTGACGAAAAACTGTTTTTT. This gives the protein CSIYDRVDEKLFF.

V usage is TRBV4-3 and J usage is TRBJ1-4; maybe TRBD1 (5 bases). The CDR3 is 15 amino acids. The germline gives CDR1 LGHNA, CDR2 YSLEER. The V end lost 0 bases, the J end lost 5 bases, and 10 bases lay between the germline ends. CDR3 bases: TGCGCCAGCAGCCAAGAACTCAGGGAGAATGAAAAACTGTTTTTT. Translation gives CASSQELRENEKLFF.

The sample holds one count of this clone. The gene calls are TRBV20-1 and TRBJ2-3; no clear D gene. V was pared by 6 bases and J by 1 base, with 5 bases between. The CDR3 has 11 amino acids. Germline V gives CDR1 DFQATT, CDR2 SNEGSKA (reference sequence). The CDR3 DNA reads TGCAGTGCCGCCGGCACAGATACGCAGTATTTT. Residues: CSAAGTDTQYF.

The CDR3, as DNA: TGTGCCAGCAGCTTAGCGGTTAGTGGTAATGGCTACACCTTC. The encoded protein is CASSLAVSGNGYTF. The chain is built from TRBV7-9 and TRBJ1-2; D ambiguous. CDR1 SEHNR and CDR2 FQNEAQ come from the germline V gene (reference sequence). CDR3 length equals 14 residues. Trimming removed 0 bases at V and 6 bases at J, with 11 bases between.

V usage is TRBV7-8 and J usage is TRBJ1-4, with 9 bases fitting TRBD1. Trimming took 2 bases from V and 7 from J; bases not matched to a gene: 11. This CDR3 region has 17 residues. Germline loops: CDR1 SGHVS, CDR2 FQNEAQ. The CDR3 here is CASSLRATGGGGEKLFF. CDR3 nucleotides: TGTGCCAGCAGCTTACGCGCTACAGGGGGCGGGGGTGAAAAACTGTTTTTT.

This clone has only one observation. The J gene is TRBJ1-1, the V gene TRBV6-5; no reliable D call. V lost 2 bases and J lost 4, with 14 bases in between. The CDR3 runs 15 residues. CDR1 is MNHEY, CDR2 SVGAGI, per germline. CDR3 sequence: CASSYNPNLFTEAFF. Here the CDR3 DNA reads TGTGCCAGCAGTTACAACCCCAACCTGTTCACTGAAGCTTTCTTT.

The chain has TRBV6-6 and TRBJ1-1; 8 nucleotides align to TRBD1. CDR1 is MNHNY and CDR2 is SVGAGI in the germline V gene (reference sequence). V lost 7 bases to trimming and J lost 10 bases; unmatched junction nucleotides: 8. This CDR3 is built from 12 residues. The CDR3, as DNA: TGTGCCAGCATCTCTCCCAGGGGGCCAGCTTTCTTT. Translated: CASISPRGPAFF.

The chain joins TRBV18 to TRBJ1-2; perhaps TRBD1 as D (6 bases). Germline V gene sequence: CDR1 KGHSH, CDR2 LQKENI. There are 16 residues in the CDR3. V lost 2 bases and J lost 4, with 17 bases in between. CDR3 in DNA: TGTGCCAGCTCACCAATTGGGGGGGGCGCGCCCTATGGCTACACCTTC. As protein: CASSPIGGGAPYGYTF.

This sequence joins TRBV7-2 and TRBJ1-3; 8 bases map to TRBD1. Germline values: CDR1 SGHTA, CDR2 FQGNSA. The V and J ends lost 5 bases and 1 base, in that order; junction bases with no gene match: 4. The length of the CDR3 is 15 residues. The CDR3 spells CASSLDRGSGNTIYF. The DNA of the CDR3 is TGTGCCAGCAGCCTAGACAGGGGTTCTGGAAACACCATATATTTT.